This TCR beta chain was documented in a study of cytomegalovirus exposure and HLA in healthy donors. General study findings and limits: Later, an analysis showed that TCR beta chains associated with HLA were more clonally expanded than others that were equally common.

The primer mix had 60 Vbeta and 13 Jbeta primers. Method: immunoSEQ multiplex PCR; TCRdb's copy keeps in-frame clones and lacks some. This sample has some 200,000 clones, with more than 65% found just once. As regards this clone: What it recognizes is unknown.

The sequencing sample was made of PBMCs. The sequence came from a girl between 10 and 17 years old in good health and CMV-seropositive.

This chain's CDR3 is CASGVVGADTQYF. CDR3 nucleotides: TGTGCCAGCGGAGTCGTAGGGGCAGATACGCAGTATTTT. The chain employs TRBV14 and TRBJ2-3; TRBD1 is a possible D gene (5 bases). The V gene's germline CDR1 is SGHDN and CDR2 FVKESK. The V end was cut by 8 bases, the J end by 4 bases, with 13 bases between. This CDR3 is 13 amino acids long.